The clone carrying this T cell receptor (beta chain) was detected a few times. The sample belongs to a study of T cells in Graves' hyperthyroidism and ophthalmopathy. CDR1 is DFQATT, CDR2 SNEGSKA, per germline (reference sequence). V was clipped by 0 bases and J by 3 bases; unmatched bases: 3. This CDR3 is 15 amino acids long. The CDR3 regions of TCR beta were amplified from RNA transcripts. Primed by the HTBI set, a first-round RT-PCR was run on the TCR CDR3. TCRdb recomputed calls from the multiplex PCR reads with MiXCR, one row per CDR3 protein. The table shows roughly 360,000 distinct CDR3 sequences, with roughly 13% occurring only once. Diagnosis relied on clinical symptoms, serum thyroxine and TRAb, thyroid ultrasound and orbital computed tomography.

The sequenced sample consisted of blood. The clonotype originates from a young man with Graves' hyperthyroidism that later progressed to Graves' ophthalmopathy. The chain is built from TRBV20-1 and TRBJ1-3, with TRBD1 matching 9 bases. The CDR3 here is CSARDTGGGGNTIYF. As DNA, the CDR3 is TGCAGTGCTAGAGATACAGGGGGCGGTGGAAACACCATATATTTT.